This entry concerns a single TCR beta chain. V lost 0 bases and J 5 bases, leaving 4 bases between the germline ends. CDR3 length: 11 amino acids. CDR1 is GTSNPN and CDR2 is SVGIG in the germline V gene (reference sequence). This entry is derived from a study of blood T cell repertoires in COVID-19. Here immunoSEQ multiplex PCR was the method, and the copy in TCRdb shows in-frame clones only, minus some. The sample holds roughly 32,000 clones; around 77% are singletons and the top ten take 16%. This clonotype originated in a human donor in a cohort sampled during active COVID-19. The material sequenced was peripheral blood. V gene TRBV30 combines with J gene TRBJ1-2; no definite D call. The CDR3, as DNA: TGTGCCTGGAGTGTCGAGTATGGCTACACCTTC. Translating it yields CAWSVEYGYTF.